A selection of T cell receptor beta chains follows, all from one sample in a study of glioma-infiltrating T cells. TCRdb re-analysed the multiplex PCR reads in MiXCR, keeping a single row per CDR3 protein. Among some 130,000 distinct CDR3 sequences, around 25% were seen once, and the ten largest hold around a quarter. The sample comprised glioma tissue, nonneoplastic brain tissue, or PBMCs (not recorded which). The receptors stem from a human donor with low-grade glioma or glioblastoma, undergoing nonglioma brain surgery, or in good health (not recorded which). The CDR3 runs from the conserved cysteine through the conserved F or W. D genes are given only for firm matches. A row's size may be missing; if present it is once, few, many or a size class.

j_call | d_call | clone_size | v_call | cdr3_nt | cdr3_aa
TRBJ1-3 | - | - | TRBV2 | TGTGCCAGCGTAGGTGGACTGGGGATCGATACTGGAAACACCATATATTTT | CASVGGLGIDTGNTIYF
TRBJ2-3 | - | many | TRBV12-3/TRBV12-4 | TGTGCCAGCAGTTACGGCGCAGATACGCAGTATTTT | CASSYGADTQYF
TRBJ2-5 | TRBD2 | many | TRBV27 | TGTGCCAGCAGTCCCCGACTAGCGGGGGGTTGGGAGACCCAGTACTTC | CASSPRLAGGWETQYF
TRBJ2-1 | TRBD2 | - | TRBV18 | TGTGCCAGCTCACCGGGGGAGGGATTCGATGAGCAGTTCTTC | CASSPGEGFDEQFF
TRBJ2-1 | TRBD1 | few | TRBV14 | TGTGCCAGCAGCCCCCAGCAGGGGGTCAATGAGCAGTTCTTC | CASSPQQGVNEQFF
TRBJ1-5 | - | few | TRBV19 | TGCGCCAGCAGCAAGATTTGGGGGGGTTTGAGGATCCAGCCCCAGCATTTT | CASSKIWGGLRIQPQHF
TRBJ1-2 | - | - | TRBV14 | TGTGCCAGCAGCCAAGAGCTCGCTAACTATGGCTACACCTTC | CASSQELANYGYTF
TRBJ2-2 | TRBD2 | - | TRBV5-1 | TGCGCCAGCAGCACTAGCGGGGCCTCGAACACCGGGGAGCTGTTTTTT | CASSTSGASNTGELFF
TRBJ1-1 | - | - | TRBV7-2 | TGTGCCAGCAGCGTAGGTGGTGGAACGGCTGACACTGAAGCTTTCTTT | CASSVGGGTADTEAFF
TRBJ2-2 | - | - | TRBV7-3 | TGTGCCAGCAGCTCTAGGGGCGCCGGGGAGCTGTTTTTT | CASSSRGAGELFF
TRBJ1-5 | TRBD1 | many | TRBV28 | TGTGCCAGCAGTCCGCCCTACAGGGGGCCTAGCAATCAGCCCCAGCATTTT | CASSPPYRGPSNQPQHF
TRBJ1-5 | - | - | TRBV7-9 | TGTGCCAGCAGCTTAGGGGAGTCTAGCAATCAGCCCCAGCATTTT | CASSLGESSNQPQHF
TRBJ1-4 | TRBD1 | many | TRBV6-1 | TGTGCCAGCAGTCGAACGACAGGGGCTGAAAAACTGTTTTTT | CASSRTTGAEKLFF
TRBJ1-2 | - | - | TRBV14 | TGTGCCAGCAGCCAAACGGGCAAAACTAACTATGGCTACACCTTC | CASSQTGKTNYGYTF
TRBJ2-3 | - | - | TRBV7-2 | TGTGCCAGCAGCTTAGGGGTAGGGGCAGATACGCAGTATTTT | CASSLGVGADTQYF
TRBJ2-1 | TRBD1 | few | TRBV12-3/TRBV12-4 | TGTGCCAGCAAACCGGGACAGGGGGCGGCCTACAATGAGCAGTTCTTC | CASKPGQGAAYNEQFF
TRBJ1-1 | - | - | TRBV3-1 | TGTGCCAGCAGCCAAAGGGAGGGAGGAATGGCTTTCTTT | CASSQREGGMAFF
TRBJ1-3 | - | few | TRBV20-1 | TGCAGTGCTGCTCGCACCTTCCCCGGAAACACCATATATTTT | CSAARTFPGNTIYF
TRBJ1-1 | - | - | TRBV7-9 | TGTGCCAGCAGAATCCCCCGAGACACGTCAAGTACTGAAGCTTTCTTT | CASRIPRDTSSTEAFF
TRBJ1-2 | - | - | TRBV20-1 | TGCAGTGCTAGAGTTAACGCGACAGCGTCTGGCTACACCTTC | CSARVNATASGYTF
TRBJ1-5 | - | - | TRBV12-3/TRBV12-4 | TGTGCCAGCAGTGACCTACAGAGTGGGTATAGCAATCAGCCCCAGCATTTT | CASSDLQSGYSNQPQHF
TRBJ1-5 | TRBD1 | - | TRBV28 | TGTGCCAGCAGCCCACAGGGGAATGAGCCCCAGCATTTT | CASSPQGNEPQHF
TRBJ2-5 | - | many | TRBV6-1 | TGTGCCAGCAGATTAGGGGGTAGCCGACAAGAGACCCAGTACTTC | CASRLGGSRQETQYF